These T cell receptor beta chains were read from a single sample in a study of regulatory dendritic cells for organ transplantation. Method: immunoSEQ multiplex PCR; TCRdb's copy keeps in-frame clones and lacks some. The profile shows 35,000 to 45,000 clones, 75% to 95% of them singletons. The sequenced sample consisted of naive CD8+ T cells from blood. The receptors come from a human donor in good health. Each CDR3 is given with its conserved first and last residue. A D gene is named only where the DNA matches it firmly. Clone size, where shown, is once, few, many, or a class for clones that have expanded.

>.|.|TRBJ2-5|TRBV20-1|11
TGCAGTGCTAGAGATTTCGTGGACCAGTACTTC
CSARDFVDQYF
>TRBD2|.|TRBJ2-1|TRBV9|15
TGTGCCAGCAGCGCACTAGCGGGATATGGGAATGAGCAGTTCTTC
CASSALAGYGNEQFF
>.|.|TRBJ2-1|TRBV9|14
TGTGCCAGCAGCCCGGGGGCGGGAGCCCTAGAGCAGTTCTTC
CASSPGAGALEQFF
>.|.|TRBJ1-4|TRBV15|15
TGTGCCACCAGCAGAGTTTTGGCAACTAATGAAAAACTGTTTTTT
CATSRVLATNEKLFF
>.|.|TRBJ2-7|TRBV27|13
TGTGCCAGCAGTTTGTCAGGAAGGTCGGAGCAGTACTTC
CASSLSGRSEQYF
>TRBD1|.|TRBJ1-1|TRBV2|16
TGTGCCAGCAGTGAAGCGCTTCAGTCAGGGGGCACTGAAGCTTTCTTT
CASSEALQSGGTEAFF
>TRBD2|.|TRBJ2-3|TRBV28|16
TGTGCCAGCAGCCCTCTAGCGGGAGCCGGAGCAGATACGCAGTATTTT
CASSPLAGAGADTQYF
>.|.|TRBJ2-2|TRBV5-4|12
TGTGCCAGCAGCTTGCTTACCGGGGAGCTGTTTTTT
CASSLLTGELFF
>.|few|TRBJ1-4|TRBV11-2|15
TGTGCCAGCAGCCCTACAGGGTGGGGAAATGAAAAACTGTTTTTT
CASSPTGWGNEKLFF
>.|.|TRBJ1-1|TRBV28|16
TGTGCCAGCAGTGGGCCGTATTCCGGTTTCGGGGCTGAAGCTTTCTTT
CASSGPYSGFGAEAFF
>TRBD2|.|TRBJ2-3|TRBV6-1|13
TGTGCCAGCAGCCGCATTCCGGGACTAGCGGGGGAGTTT
CASSRIPGLAGEF
>TRBD2|.|TRBJ2-7|TRBV4-1|14
TGCGCCAGCAGCCAGGTGACTAGCGTGTACGAGCAGTACTTC
CASSQVTSVYEQYF
>.|.|TRBJ1-1|TRBV4-3|17
TGCGCCAGCAGCCGAACGGGGGACATCAAGCGTGGGGCTGAAGCTTTCTTT
CASSRTGDIKRGAEAFF
>.|.|TRBJ1-2|TRBV27|13
TGTGCCAGCAGTTTAAAGTTTTCCTATGGCTACACCTTC
CASSLKFSYGYTF
>.|.|TRBJ2-7|TRBV5-1|14
TGCGCCAGCAGCTTGGCCGCGAGAAACTACGAGCAGTACTTC
CASSLAARNYEQYF
>.|.|TRBJ2-1|TRBV7-2|14
TGTGCCAGCAGCTTAGTGACCCTCTACAATGAGCAGTTCTTC
CASSLVTLYNEQFF
>.|.|TRBJ2-1|TRBV4-1|13
TGCGCCAGCAGCGATGAGCATTTTAATGAGCAGTTCTTC
CASSDEHFNEQFF
>.|.|TRBJ2-7|TRBV30|12
TGTGCCTGGAGTGAGGGAACCTACGAGCAGTACTTC
CAWSEGTYEQYF
>.|once|TRBJ2-5|TRBV7-2|15
TGTGCCAGCAGCCGTCTAGAGGCGCAAGTTGAGACCCAGTACTTC
CASSRLEAQVETQYF
>TRBD1|.|TRBJ2-7|TRBV28|12
TGTGCCAGCAGTGAGTACAGGGGGCCCTCAGGCTTC
CASSEYRGPSGF
>.|.|TRBJ2-1|TRBV7-6|12
TGTGCCAGCAGCCTATCCAGGACTGAGCAGTTCTTC
CASSLSRTEQFF
>TRBD1|few|TRBJ1-2|TRBV27|13
TGTGCCAGCAGTTTTTCGGACAGGGTTGGCTACACCTTC
CASSFSDRVGYTF
>.|.|TRBJ2-3|TRBV7-9|13
TGTGCCAGCAGCTTAGGGCCGGGAGATACGCAGTATTTT
CASSLGPGDTQYF
>.|.|TRBJ1-2|TRBV2|12
TGTGCCAGCATCTCTTTGGGTTTCGGCTACACCTTC
CASISLGFGYTF
>.|once|TRBJ2-1|TRBV27|15
TGTGCCAGCAGCCCAATTCGAGGGGCCAGCTATGAGCAGTTCTTC
CASSPIRGASYEQFF
>TRBD1|once|TRBJ1-5|TRBV30|15
TGTGCCTGGGGACAGGGGACCCATAGCAATCAGCCCCAGCATTTT
CAWGQGTHSNQPQHF
>.|.|TRBJ2-3|TRBV9|13
TGTGCCAGCAGCGTAGTAAGCACAGATACGCAGTATTTT
CASSVVSTDTQYF
>.|.|TRBJ1-2|TRBV2|13
TGTGCCAGCAGTGGTTCGTCAGGGGATGGCTACACCTTC
CASSGSSGDGYTF
>TRBD2|.|TRBJ2-5|TRBV7-9|15
TGTGCCAGCAGCTTAGCGGGGACTAGTTGGGAGACCCAGTACTTC
CASSLAGTSWETQYF
>.|.|TRBJ2-6|TRBV19|15
TGTGCCAGTAGTATTACTGGGAGTGGGGCCAACGTCCTGACTTTC
CASSITGSGANVLTF
>.|once|TRBJ2-2|TRBV2|14
TGTGCCAGCAAGAGGGGGGGCGCAACCGGGGAGCTGTTTTTT
CASKRGGATGELFF
>.|.|TRBJ2-1|TRBV6-5|14
TGTGCCAGCAGTTACGGGAGCTCCTACAATGAGCAGTTCTTC
CASSYGSSYNEQFF
>.|.|TRBJ2-7|TRBV28|14
TGTGCCAGCAGTTTTTCGCTGAACCGGGACGAGCAGTACTTC
CASSFSLNRDEQYF